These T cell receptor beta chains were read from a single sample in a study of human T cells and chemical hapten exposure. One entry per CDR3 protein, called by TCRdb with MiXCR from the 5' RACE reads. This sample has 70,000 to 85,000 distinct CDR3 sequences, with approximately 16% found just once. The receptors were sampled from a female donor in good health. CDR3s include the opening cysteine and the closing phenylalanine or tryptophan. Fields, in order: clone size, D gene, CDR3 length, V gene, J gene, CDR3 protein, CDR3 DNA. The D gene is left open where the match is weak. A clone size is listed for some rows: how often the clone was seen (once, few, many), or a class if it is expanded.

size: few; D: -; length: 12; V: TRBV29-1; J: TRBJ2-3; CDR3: CSVRGSTDTQYF; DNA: TGCAGCGTTCGGGGTAGCACAGATACGCAGTATTTT
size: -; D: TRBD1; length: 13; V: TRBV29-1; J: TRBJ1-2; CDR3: CSDATGDNYGYNF; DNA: TGCAGCGATGCGACAGGGGATAACTATGGCTACAACTTC
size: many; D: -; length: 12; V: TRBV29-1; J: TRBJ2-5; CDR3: CSFRAPGWTQYF; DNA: TGCAGCTTCAGGGCCCCCGGATGGACCCAGTACTTC
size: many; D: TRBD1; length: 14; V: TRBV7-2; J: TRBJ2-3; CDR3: CASSWDRGSDTQYF; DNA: TGTGCCAGCAGCTGGGACAGGGGCTCAGATACGCAGTATTTT
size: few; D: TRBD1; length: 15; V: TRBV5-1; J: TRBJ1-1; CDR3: CASSFSGQGDTEAFF; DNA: TGCGCCAGCAGCTTTTCGGGACAGGGAGACACTGAAGCTTTCTTT
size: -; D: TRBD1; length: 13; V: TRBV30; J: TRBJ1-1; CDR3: CALQTGGLTEAFF; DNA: TGTGCCTTACAGACAGGGGGCTTAACTGAAGCTTTCTTT
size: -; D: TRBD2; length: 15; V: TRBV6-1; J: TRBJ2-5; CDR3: CASSEVTSGQETQYF; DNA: TGTGCCAGCAGTGAGGTAACTAGCGGCCAAGAGACCCAGTACTTC
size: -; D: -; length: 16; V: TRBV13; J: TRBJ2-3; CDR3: CASSLSLGRLTDTQYF; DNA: TGTGCCAGCAGCTTAAGCCTCGGTCGCCTCACAGATACGCAGTATTTT
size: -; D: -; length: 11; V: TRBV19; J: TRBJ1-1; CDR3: CASSTNTEAFF; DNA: TGTGCCAGTAGCACGAACACTGAAGCTTTCTTT
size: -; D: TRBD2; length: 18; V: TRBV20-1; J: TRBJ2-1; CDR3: CSARDPGTSGRGYNEQFF; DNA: TGCAGTGCTAGAGATCCCGGGACTAGCGGGAGGGGCTACAATGAGCAGTTCTTC
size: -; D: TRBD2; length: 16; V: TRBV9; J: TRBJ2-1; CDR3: CASSAGLAGGDNEQFF; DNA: TGTGCCAGCAGCGCGGGACTAGCGGGAGGGGACAATGAGCAGTTCTTC
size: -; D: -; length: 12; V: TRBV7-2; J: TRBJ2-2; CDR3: CASSPFPGELFF; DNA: TGTGCCAGCAGTCCCTTTCCGGGGGAGCTGTTTTTT
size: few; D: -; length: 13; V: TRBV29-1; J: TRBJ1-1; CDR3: CSVDEGGGTEAFF; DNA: TGCAGCGTTGATGAGGGGGGGGGCACTGAAGCTTTCTTT
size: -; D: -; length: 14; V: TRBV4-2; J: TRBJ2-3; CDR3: CASSLLNDGDTQYF; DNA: TGTGCCAGCAGCCTGTTGAATGACGGGGATACGCAGTATTTT
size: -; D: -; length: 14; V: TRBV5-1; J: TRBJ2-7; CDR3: CASSLTGIRYEQYF; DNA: TGCGCCAGCAGCTTGACAGGAATTCGCTACGAGCAGTACTTC
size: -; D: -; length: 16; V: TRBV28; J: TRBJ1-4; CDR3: CASSLTSGGLNEKLFF; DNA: TGTGCCAGCAGTTTAACTTCCGGGGGTCTTAATGAAAAACTGTTTTTT
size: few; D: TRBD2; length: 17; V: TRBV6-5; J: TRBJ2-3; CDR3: CASSRRNLAGGPDTQYF; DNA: TGTGCCAGCAGTCGTCGAAACCTAGCGGGAGGGCCGGATACGCAGTATTTT
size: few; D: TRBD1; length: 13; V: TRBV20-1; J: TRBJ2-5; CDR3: CSAHRGLQETQYF; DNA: TGCAGTGCCCATAGGGGGCTCCAAGAGACCCAGTACTTC
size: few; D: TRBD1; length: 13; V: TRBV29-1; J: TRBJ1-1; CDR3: CSVVDRVATEAFF; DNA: TGCAGCGTAGTAGACAGGGTGGCGACTGAAGCTTTCTTT
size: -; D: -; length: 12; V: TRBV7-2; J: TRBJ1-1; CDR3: CASSLITTEAFF; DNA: TGTGCCAGCAGCTTAATAACAACTGAAGCTTTCTTT
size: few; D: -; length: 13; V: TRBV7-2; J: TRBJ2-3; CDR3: CASSSRVADTQYF; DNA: TGTGCCAGCAGCTCCCGCGTTGCAGATACGCAGTATTTT
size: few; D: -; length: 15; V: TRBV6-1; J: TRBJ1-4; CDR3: CASRSGPSTNEKLFF; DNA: TGTGCCAGCAGATCCGGACCCTCGACTAATGAAAAACTGTTTTTT
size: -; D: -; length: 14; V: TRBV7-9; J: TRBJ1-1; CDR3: CASSSDWVSSEAFF; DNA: TGTGCCAGCAGCTCCGATTGGGTGTCTAGTGAAGCTTTCTTT
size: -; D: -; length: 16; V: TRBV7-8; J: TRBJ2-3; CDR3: CASSSRPMTATDTQYF; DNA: TGTGCCAGCTCGTCCCGGCCCATGACAGCCACAGATACGCAGTATTTT
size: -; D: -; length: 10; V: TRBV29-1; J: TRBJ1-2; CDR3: CSVIGDGYTF; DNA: TGCAGCGTTATAGGGGATGGCTACACCTTC
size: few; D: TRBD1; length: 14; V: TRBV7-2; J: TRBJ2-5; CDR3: CASSLWDSPWTQYF; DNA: TGTGCCAGCAGCTTATGGGACAGCCCGTGGACCCAGTACTTC
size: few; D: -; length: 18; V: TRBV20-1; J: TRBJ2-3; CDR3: CSVQHNRGTDDSLYTQYF; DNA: TGCAGTGTTCAGCACAACCGGGGGACAGATGATTCATTATATACGCAGTATTTT
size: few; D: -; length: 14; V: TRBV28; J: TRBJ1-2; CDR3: CASRLQGTNYGYTF; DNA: TGTGCCAGCAGGCTCCAGGGAACTAACTATGGCTACACCTTC
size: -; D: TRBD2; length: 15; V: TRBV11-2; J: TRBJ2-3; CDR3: CASRRGLAGQDTQYF; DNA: TGTGCCAGCAGACGAGGACTAGCGGGACAAGATACGCAGTATTTT
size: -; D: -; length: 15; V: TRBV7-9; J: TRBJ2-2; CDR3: CASSLGGISTGELFF; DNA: TGTGCCAGCAGCTTAGGCGGGATCAGCACCGGGGAGCTGTTTTTT
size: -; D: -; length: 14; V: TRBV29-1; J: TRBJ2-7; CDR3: CSVSAIEGYGEQYF; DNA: TGCAGCGTTTCCGCCATAGAGGGGTATGGCGAGCAGTACTTC
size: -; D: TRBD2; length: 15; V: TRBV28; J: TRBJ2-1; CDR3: CASNSGSDSYNEQFF; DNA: TGTGCCAGCAACAGCGGGAGTGACTCCTACAATGAGCAGTTCTTC
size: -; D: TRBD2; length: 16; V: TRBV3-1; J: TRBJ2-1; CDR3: CASTRTSGSSGNEQFF; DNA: TGTGCCAGCACCCGGACTAGCGGGAGTTCCGGGAATGAGCAGTTCTTC
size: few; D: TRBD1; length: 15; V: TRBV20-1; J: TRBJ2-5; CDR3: CSATTGADAQETQYF; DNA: TGCAGTGCTACTACAGGGGCCGACGCCCAAGAGACCCAGTACTTC
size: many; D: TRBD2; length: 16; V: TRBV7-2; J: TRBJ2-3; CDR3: CASSQLAGGFSDTQYF; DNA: TGTGCCAGCAGCCAACTAGCGGGAGGTTTTTCAGATACGCAGTATTTT
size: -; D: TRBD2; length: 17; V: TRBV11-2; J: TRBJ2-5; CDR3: CASSLDRRGFVRETQYF; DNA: TGTGCCAGCAGCTTAGATCGGCGGGGGTTTGTCAGAGAGACCCAGTACTTC
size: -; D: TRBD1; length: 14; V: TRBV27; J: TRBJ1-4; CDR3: CASSPQGAPGKLFF; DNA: TGTGCCAGCAGCCCGCAGGGGGCCCCGGGAAAACTGTTTTTT
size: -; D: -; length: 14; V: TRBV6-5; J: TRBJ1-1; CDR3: CASSYGGRDTEAFF; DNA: TGTGCCAGCAGTTACGGAGGCAGGGACACTGAAGCTTTCTTT
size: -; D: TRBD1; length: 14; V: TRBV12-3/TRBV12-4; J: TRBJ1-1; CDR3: CASSRTGRNTEAFF; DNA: TGTGCCAGCAGTCGGACAGGGAGGAACACTGAAGCTTTCTTT
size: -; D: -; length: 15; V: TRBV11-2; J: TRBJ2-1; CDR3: CASSLEPSSYNEQFF; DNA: TGTGCCAGCAGCTTAGAGCCCAGCTCCTACAATGAGCAGTTCTTC
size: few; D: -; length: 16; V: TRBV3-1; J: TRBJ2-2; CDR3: CASSQVEGIGSGELFF; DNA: TGTGCCAGCAGCCAAGTGGAAGGGATCGGGTCCGGGGAGCTGTTTTTT
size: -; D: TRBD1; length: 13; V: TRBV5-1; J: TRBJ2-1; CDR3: CASSSQGYNEQFF; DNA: TGCGCCAGCAGCTCACAGGGGTACAATGAGCAGTTCTTC